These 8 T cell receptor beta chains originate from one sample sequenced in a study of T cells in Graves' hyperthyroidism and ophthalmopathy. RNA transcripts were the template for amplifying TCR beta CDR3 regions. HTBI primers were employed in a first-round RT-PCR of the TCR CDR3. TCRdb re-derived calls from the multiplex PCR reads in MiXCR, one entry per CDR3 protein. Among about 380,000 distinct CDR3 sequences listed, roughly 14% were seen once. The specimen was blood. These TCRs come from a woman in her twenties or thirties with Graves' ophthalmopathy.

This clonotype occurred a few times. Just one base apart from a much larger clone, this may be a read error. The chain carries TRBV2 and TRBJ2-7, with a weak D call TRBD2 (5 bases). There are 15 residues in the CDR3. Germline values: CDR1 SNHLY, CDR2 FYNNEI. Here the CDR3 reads CVSEGRELSDYEQYF. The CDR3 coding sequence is TGTGTCAGTGAGGGAAGGGAGCTTTCGGACTACGAGCAGTACTTC.

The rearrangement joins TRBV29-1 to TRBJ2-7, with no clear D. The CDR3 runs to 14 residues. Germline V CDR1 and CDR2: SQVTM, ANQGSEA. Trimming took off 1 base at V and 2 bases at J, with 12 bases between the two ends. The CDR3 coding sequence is TGCAGCGTTGAAGGGGGATGGCCCACCTACGAGCAGTACTTC. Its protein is CSVEGGWPTYEQYF.

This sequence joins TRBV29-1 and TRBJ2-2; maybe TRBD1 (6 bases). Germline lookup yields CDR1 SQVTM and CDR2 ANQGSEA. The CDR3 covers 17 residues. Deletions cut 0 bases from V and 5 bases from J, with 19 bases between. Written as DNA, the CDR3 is TGCAGCGTTGAAGACCTAAAGACAAGGGGGAGTACCGGGGAGCTGTTTTTT. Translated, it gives CSVEDLKTRGSTGELFF.

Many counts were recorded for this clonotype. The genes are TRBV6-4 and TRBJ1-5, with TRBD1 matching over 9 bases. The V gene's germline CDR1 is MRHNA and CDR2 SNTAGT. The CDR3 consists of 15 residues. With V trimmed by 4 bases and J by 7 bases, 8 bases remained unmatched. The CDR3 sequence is CASSGTGTGIQPQHF. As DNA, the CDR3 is TGTGCCAGCAGTGGAACCGGGACAGGGATCCAGCCCCAGCATTTT.

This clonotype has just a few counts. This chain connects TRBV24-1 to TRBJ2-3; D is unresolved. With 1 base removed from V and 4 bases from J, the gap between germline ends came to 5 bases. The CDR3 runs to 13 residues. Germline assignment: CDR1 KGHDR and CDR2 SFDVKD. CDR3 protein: CATSDFSPDTQYF. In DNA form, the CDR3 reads TGTGCCACCAGTGATTTTTCCCCAGATACGCAGTATTTT.

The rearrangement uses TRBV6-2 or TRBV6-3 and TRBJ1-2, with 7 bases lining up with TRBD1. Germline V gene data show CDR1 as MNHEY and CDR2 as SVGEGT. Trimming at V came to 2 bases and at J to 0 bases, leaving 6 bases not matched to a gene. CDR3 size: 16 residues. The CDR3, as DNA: TGTGCCAGCAGTTACGCTGGGACAGTTTCTAACTATGGCTACACCTTC. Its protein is CASSYAGTVSNYGYTF.

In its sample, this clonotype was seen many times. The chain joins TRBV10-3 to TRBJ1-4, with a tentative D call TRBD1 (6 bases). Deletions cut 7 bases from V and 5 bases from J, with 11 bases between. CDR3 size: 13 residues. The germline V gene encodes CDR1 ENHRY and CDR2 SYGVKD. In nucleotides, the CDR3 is TGTGCCATCAATAGGGACATCAATGAAAAACTGTTTTTT. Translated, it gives CAINRDINEKLFF.

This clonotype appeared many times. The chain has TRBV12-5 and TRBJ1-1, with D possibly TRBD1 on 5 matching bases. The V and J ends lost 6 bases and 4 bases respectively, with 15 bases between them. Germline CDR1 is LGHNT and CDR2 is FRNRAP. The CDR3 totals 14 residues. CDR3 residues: CASGKTAGVTEAFF. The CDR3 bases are TGTGCTAGTGGGAAGACAGCCGGGGTCACTGAAGCTTTCTTT.